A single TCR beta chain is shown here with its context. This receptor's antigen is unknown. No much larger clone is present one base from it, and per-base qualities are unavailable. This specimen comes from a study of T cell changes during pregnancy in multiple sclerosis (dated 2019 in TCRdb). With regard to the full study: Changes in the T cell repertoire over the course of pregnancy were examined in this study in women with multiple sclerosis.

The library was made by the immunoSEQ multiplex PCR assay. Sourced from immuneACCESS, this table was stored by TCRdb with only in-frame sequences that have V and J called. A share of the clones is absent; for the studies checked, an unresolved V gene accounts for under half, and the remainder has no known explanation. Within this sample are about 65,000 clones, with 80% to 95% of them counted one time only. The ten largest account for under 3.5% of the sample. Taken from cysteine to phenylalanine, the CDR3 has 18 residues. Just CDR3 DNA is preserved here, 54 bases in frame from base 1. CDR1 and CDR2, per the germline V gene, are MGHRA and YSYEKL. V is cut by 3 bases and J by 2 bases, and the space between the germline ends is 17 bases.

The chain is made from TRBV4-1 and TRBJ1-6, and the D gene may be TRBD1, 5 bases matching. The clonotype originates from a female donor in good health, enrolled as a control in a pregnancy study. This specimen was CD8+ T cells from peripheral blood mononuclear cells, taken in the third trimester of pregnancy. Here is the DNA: TGCGCCAGCAGCCACCTTGACAGTTCCGAGACCTATAATTCACCCCTCCACTTT. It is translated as CASSHLDSSETYNSPLHF.